One sample yielded the 14 T cell receptor beta chains listed below, sequenced in a study of regulatory T cells in long-lasting Graves disease. Time point given: newly diagnosed GD, antithyroid drugs for less than 3 months. Generation of the TCR library employed RNA extracted from PBMCs. Library construction for TCR beta used iRepertoire HTBI primers and Arm-PCR of CDR3 regions. A single record per CDR3 protein comes from TCRdb applying MiXCR to the multiplex PCR reads. Altogether about 440,000 distinct CDR3 sequences are present, around 17% being singletons, with the ten largest covering about 23%. The sample was also reused in another study, on T cells in Graves' hyperthyroidism and ophthalmopathy.

Here the sequenced sample was peripheral blood mononuclear cells (PBMCs), taken at new diagnosis, from a patient treated with antithyroid drugs. Receptor source: a woman between 18 and 30 years old with Graves disease.

The sample holds many counts of this clonotype. The gene calls are TRBV18 and TRBJ2-7; 7 bases map to TRBD1. From germline, CDR1 is KGHSH and CDR2 LQKENI. CDR3 length: 11 amino acids. Trimming cost V 9 bases and J 5 bases; bases outside gene matches: 4. CDR3 DNA sequence: TGTGCCAGTCAGGGGGTCCACGAGCAGTACTTC. Translated, it gives CASQGVHEQYF.

This clonotype has at least ten counts. The chain has TRBV10-3 and TRBJ2-7; TRBD2 is a possible D gene (6 bases). Germline values: CDR1 ENHRY, CDR2 SYGVKD. The germline V and J ends were trimmed by 2 bases and 3 bases, with 11 bases remaining between them. This CDR3 spans 14 amino acids. In nucleotides, the CDR3 is TGTGCCATCAGTGAGCCGGGACTCCTCTACGAGCAGTACTTC. It yields the protein CAISEPGLLYEQYF.

This clonotype has more than one count but fewer than ten. The genes are TRBV24-1 and TRBJ2-6, with 8 positions matching TRBD2. V was clipped by 6 bases and J by 5 bases; unmatched bases: 8. CDR3 size: 16 residues. Germline CDR1 reads KGHDR; CDR2 reads SFDVKD. The CDR3 nucleotides are TGTGCCACCAGTCGAGGTAGCGGGGCTAGGGCCAACGTCCTGACTTTC. It encodes CATSRGSGARANVLTF.

The chain joins TRBV2 to TRBJ2-7; D is perhaps TRBD1 (7 bases). The CDR3 is 13 residues long. V lost 4 bases, J lost 6 bases, and 13 bases lay in between. Germline lookup yields CDR1 SNHLY and CDR2 FYNNEI. CDR3 loop: CASSASQGGEQYF. In DNA form, the CDR3 reads TGTGCCAGCAGTGCGAGTCAGGGGGGCGAGCAGTACTTC. Looking up the rest from reference TRBV2 and TRBJ2-7 gives the full variable domain: EPEVTQTPSHQVTQMGQEVILRCVPISNHLYFYWYRQILGQKVEFLVSFYNNEISEKSEIFDDQFSVERPDGSNFTLKIRSTKLEDSAMYFCASSASQGGEQYFGPGTRLTVT.

This clonotype was observed many times. This chain joins TRBV20-1 and TRBJ2-1, with 9 positions matching TRBD2. Germline CDR1 DFQATT, CDR2 SNEGSKA (reference sequence). V shed 0 bases, J shed 3 bases, and the junction held 6 bases outside the gene matches. The CDR3 has 16 residues. The CDR3 loop reads CSARDGGAGGYNEQFF. The CDR3 DNA reads TGCAGTGCTAGAGATGGGGGAGCGGGAGGCTACAATGAGCAGTTCTTC.

The chain combines TRBV29-1 with TRBJ1-4, with D uncertain. CDR1 is SQVTM, CDR2 ANQGSEA, per germline. The V end lost 3 bases, the J end lost 11 bases, and 10 bases lay between the germline ends. The CDR3 loop spans 11 amino acids. Here the CDR3 reads CSVDIGWKLFF. The DNA of the CDR3 is TGCAGCGTTGACATAGGGTGGAAACTGTTTTTT.

This clonotype was counted between two and nine times. The chain carries TRBV12-3 or TRBV12-4 and TRBJ1-1; TRBD1 might be the D (5 bases). CDR3 size: 14 residues. V was cut by 6 bases and J by 5 bases, with 16 bases left in between. This CDR3 is CASRRGGVGTEAFF. CDR3 DNA sequence: TGTGCCAGCAGGCGGGGGGGGGTAGGTACTGAAGCTTTCTTT.

This clonotype was observed at least ten times. The chain combines TRBV6-5 with TRBJ1-1, with a weak D call TRBD1 (5 bases). Trimming stripped 3 bases from V and 4 bases from J, with 6 bases between. The germline gives CDR1 MNHEY, CDR2 SVGAGI. The CDR3 contains 12 residues. The CDR3 region has the DNA TGTGCCAGCAGTTATGGGGCCACTGAAGCTTTCTTT. Protein sequence: CASSYGATEAFF.

Many counts were recorded for this clonotype. V usage is TRBV28 and J usage is TRBJ1-5; TRBD1 matches 7 bases. Germline CDR1 is MDHEN and CDR2 is SYDVKM. The trim removed 4 bases at V and 6 bases at J, leaving 3 bases unmatched. The CDR3 runs 13 residues. This chain's CDR3 is CASSYRGSQPQHF. Written as DNA, the CDR3 is TGTGCCAGCAGTTACAGGGGAAGTCAGCCCCAGCATTTT.

J is TRBJ1-1 and V is TRBV19; 9 bases fit TRBD1. The CDR3 loop spans 14 amino acids. CDR1 and CDR2 from the germline V gene are LNHDA and SQIVND (reference sequence). The ends lost 6 bases at V and 2 bases at J; junction bases unmatched: 4. DNA of the CDR3: TGTGCCAGTAGCCGGACAGGGGCAAACACTGAAGCTTTCTTT. This encodes CASSRTGANTEAFF.

This clonotype was recorded at least ten times. The CDR3 nucleotides are TGTGCCAGCAGCATGAATGCAGCGTCCTACGAGCAGTACTTC. The encoded protein is CASSMNAASYEQYF. The J gene is TRBJ2-7, the V gene TRBV7-6; D remains ambiguous. Looked up from germline, CDR1 is SGHVS and CDR2 is FNYEAQ. The CDR3 length is 14 residues. The ends were cut back, 5 bases at V and 1 base at J, with 12 bases in the middle.

The rearrangement uses TRBV7-9 and TRBJ2-5; 8 nucleotides match TRBD2. The CDR3 runs to 14 residues. Trimming cost V 5 bases and J 5 bases; bases outside gene matches: 7. In germline, CDR1 is SEHNR, CDR2 FQNEAQ (reference sequence). This chain's CDR3 is CASSHIAGWETQYF. The CDR3 nucleotides read TGTGCCAGCAGCCACATAGCGGGGTGGGAGACCCAGTACTTC.

This clonotype was counted ten times or more. The rearrangement links TRBV28 to TRBJ2-1; a possible D gene is TRBD1 (6 bases). The CDR3 consists of 15 residues. V lost 3 bases to trimming and J lost 5 bases, with 14 bases between them. Germline V lookup: CDR1 MDHEN, CDR2 SYDVKM. CDR3 protein: CASSFLGQIHNEQFF. Here the CDR3 DNA reads TGTGCCAGCAGTTTCCTAGGACAGATACACAATGAGCAGTTCTTC.

The CDR3 DNA is TGTGCCAGCTCACCCCTACAGACTAGCGCCGGGGAGCTGTTTTTT. This encodes CASSPLQTSAGELFF. J is TRBJ2-2 and V is TRBV18, with TRBD2 identical over 8 bases. CDR1 is KGHSH, CDR2 LQKENI, per germline. This CDR3 has 15 amino acids. V lost 3 bases, J lost 6 bases, and 6 bases stayed unmatched.